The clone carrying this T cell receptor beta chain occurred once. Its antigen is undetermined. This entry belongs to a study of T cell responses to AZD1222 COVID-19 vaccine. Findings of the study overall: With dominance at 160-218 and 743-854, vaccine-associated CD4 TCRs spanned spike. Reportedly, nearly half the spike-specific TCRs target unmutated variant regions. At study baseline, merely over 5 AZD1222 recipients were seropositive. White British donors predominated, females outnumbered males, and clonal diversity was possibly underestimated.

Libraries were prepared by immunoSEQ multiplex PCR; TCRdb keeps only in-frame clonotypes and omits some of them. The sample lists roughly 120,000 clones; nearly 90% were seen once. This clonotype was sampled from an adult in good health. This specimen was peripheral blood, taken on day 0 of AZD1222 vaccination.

CDR3 sequence (DNA): TGTGCCTTTTCCGGGCTCGTCCCGGGGGGCTACACCTTC. Its translation: CAFSGLVPGGYTF. The chain links TRBV30 to TRBJ1-2, with D hard to call. The CDR3 loop spans 13 amino acids. CDR1 and CDR2 from the germline V gene are GTSNPN and SVGIG (reference sequence). Trimming stripped 7 bases from V and 8 bases from J, with 20 bases between.